These T cell receptor beta chains were read from a single sample in a study of human T cells and chemical hapten exposure. TCRdb re-derived calls from the RACE reads in MiXCR, one entry per CDR3 protein. The data contain 380,000 or so distinct CDR3 sequences, approximately 5% of them singletons. This specimen consisted of whole blood, obtained in connection with sensitization to the hapten diphenylcyclopropenone (DPC). All receptors come from a woman aged 45-59 years with alopecia areata. Some clones in this sample may be carry-over from other donors' samples. CDR3s include the opening cysteine and the closing phenylalanine or tryptophan. The order of the fields is D gene, J gene, clone size, V gene, CDR3 DNA, CDR3 protein. D genes are given only for firm matches. Clone size, where shown, is once, few, many, or a class for clones that have expanded.

D gene: TRBD2; J gene: TRBJ2-5; clone size: many; V gene: TRBV4-2; CDR3 DNA: TGTGCCAGCAGCCAACTCGCTAGCGGGGGCCAAGAGACCCAGTACTTC; CDR3 protein: CASSQLASGGQETQYF
D gene: TRBD2; J gene: TRBJ2-1; clone size: NA; V gene: TRBV14; CDR3 DNA: TGTGCCAGCAGACTGTCGGGACTACCCTCCTACAATGAGCAGTTCTTC; CDR3 protein: CASRLSGLPSYNEQFF
D gene: TRBD2; J gene: TRBJ2-3; clone size: many; V gene: TRBV29-1; CDR3 DNA: TGCAGCGTCGCCGGGGGGGAAGCAGATACGCAGTATTTT; CDR3 protein: CSVAGGEADTQYF
D gene: NA; J gene: TRBJ1-3; clone size: few; V gene: TRBV4-1; CDR3 DNA: TGCGCCAGCAGCCAAGGAAGGGCCGGGGCCTCTGGAAACACCATATATTTT; CDR3 protein: CASSQGRAGASGNTIYF
D gene: NA; J gene: TRBJ1-6; clone size: many; V gene: TRBV6-5; CDR3 DNA: TGTGCCAGCAGTTACTCGATAGGGCAGGGATCACCCCTCCACTTT; CDR3 protein: CASSYSIGQGSPLHF
D gene: NA; J gene: TRBJ2-2; clone size: few; V gene: TRBV6-5; CDR3 DNA: TGTGCCAGCAAGGACGGGTGGACGAACACCGGGGAGCTGTTTTTT; CDR3 protein: CASKDGWTNTGELFF
D gene: TRBD2; J gene: TRBJ2-1; clone size: many; V gene: TRBV19; CDR3 DNA: TGTGCCACTTTAGCGGGGGGGTACAATGAGCAGTTCTTC; CDR3 protein: CATLAGGYNEQFF
D gene: TRBD2; J gene: TRBJ2-5; clone size: few; V gene: TRBV27; CDR3 DNA: TGTGCCAGCAGTTTGTTAACTAGCGGGGTACAAGAGACCCAGTACTTC; CDR3 protein: CASSLLTSGVQETQYF
D gene: TRBD1; J gene: TRBJ2-7; clone size: many; V gene: TRBV6-2/TRBV6-3; CDR3 DNA: TGTGCCAGCAGTTTCCAATGGACAGGGATCTACGAGCAGTACTTC; CDR3 protein: CASSFQWTGIYEQYF
D gene: TRBD1; J gene: TRBJ1-5; clone size: NA; V gene: TRBV12-3/TRBV12-4; CDR3 DNA: TGTGCCAGCAGCAAGGCAGGGGGCAGGGGTCAGCCCCAGCATTTT; CDR3 protein: CASSKAGGRGQPQHF
D gene: NA; J gene: TRBJ2-5; clone size: few; V gene: TRBV7-2; CDR3 DNA: TGTGCCAGCAGCCAGGACAGCGGCGACCAAGAGACCCAGTACTTC; CDR3 protein: CASSQDSGDQETQYF
D gene: NA; J gene: TRBJ1-1; clone size: many; V gene: TRBV7-8; CDR3 DNA: TGTGCCAGCAGCTTAGGCAGGATCGGAAAGACTGAAGCTTTCTTT; CDR3 protein: CASSLGRIGKTEAFF
D gene: NA; J gene: TRBJ2-7; clone size: many; V gene: TRBV7-9; CDR3 DNA: TGTGCCAGCAGCTTAGAGATTGCATCCTACGAGCAGTACTTC; CDR3 protein: CASSLEIASYEQYF
D gene: TRBD2; J gene: TRBJ2-1; clone size: NA; V gene: TRBV7-2; CDR3 DNA: TGTGCCAGCAGACCGGGACTAGCTCGTAATGAGCAGTTCTTC; CDR3 protein: CASRPGLARNEQFF
D gene: NA; J gene: TRBJ2-1; clone size: few; V gene: TRBV12-3/TRBV12-4; CDR3 DNA: TGTGCCAGCAGTTTCGGCGGTAACTCCTACAATGAGCAGTTCTTC; CDR3 protein: CASSFGGNSYNEQFF
D gene: NA; J gene: TRBJ2-3; clone size: many; V gene: TRBV7-2; CDR3 DNA: TGTGCCAGCAGCCGGGGGTCAGCAACGGGCACAGATACGCAGTATTTT; CDR3 protein: CASSRGSATGTDTQYF
D gene: NA; J gene: TRBJ2-5; clone size: NA; V gene: TRBV11-2; CDR3 DNA: TGTGCCAGCAGCTTAGTTACCTGGGGGTCAGGCCTTCAAGAGACCCAGTACTTC; CDR3 protein: CASSLVTWGSGLQETQYF
D gene: NA; J gene: TRBJ2-7; clone size: many; V gene: TRBV21-1; CDR3 DNA: TGTGCCAGGTACGGGACTAGAGTTTACGAGCAGTACTTC; CDR3 protein: CARYGTRVYEQYF
D gene: NA; J gene: TRBJ2-7; clone size: NA; V gene: TRBV20-1; CDR3 DNA: TGCAGTGCTGGGGGCCTCTCCCGCTACGAGCAGTACTTC; CDR3 protein: CSAGGLSRYEQYF